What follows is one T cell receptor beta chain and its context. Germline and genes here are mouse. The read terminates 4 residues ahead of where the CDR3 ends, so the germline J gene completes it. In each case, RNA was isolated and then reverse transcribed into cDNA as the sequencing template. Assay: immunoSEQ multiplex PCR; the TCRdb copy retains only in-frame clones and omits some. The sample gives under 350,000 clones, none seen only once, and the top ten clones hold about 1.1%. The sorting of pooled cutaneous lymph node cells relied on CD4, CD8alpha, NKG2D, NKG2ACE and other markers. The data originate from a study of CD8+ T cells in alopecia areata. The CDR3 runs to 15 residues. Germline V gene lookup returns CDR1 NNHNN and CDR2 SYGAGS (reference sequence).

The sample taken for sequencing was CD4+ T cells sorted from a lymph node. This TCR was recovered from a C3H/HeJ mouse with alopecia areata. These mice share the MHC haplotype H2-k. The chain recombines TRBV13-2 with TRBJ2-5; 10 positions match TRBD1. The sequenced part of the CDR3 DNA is TGTGCCAGCGGTGATGCTGGGACAGGGGCGGAC. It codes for CASGDAGTGAD. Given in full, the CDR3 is CASGDAGTGADTQYF.